The T cell receptor (beta chain) under discussion was sequenced for a study of blood T cell repertoires in COVID-19. Study details: COVID-19 samples from acute and convalescent phases originated in the United States, Italy and Spain.

Trimming took off 5 bases at V and 4 bases at J, with 12 bases between the two ends. This CDR3 spans 13 amino acids. Germline loops: CDR1 MDHEN, CDR2 SYDVKM. Original data processing: Amplifying reference gene primers gave estimates of nucleated cell counts. Sequenced by immunoSEQ multiplex PCR; TCRdb stores in-frame clones only, minus some. V and J calls and clone size come straight from that table; D and trimming were deduced from the DNA. The repertoire includes roughly 80,000 clones, about 81% of them detected once, and around 29% sits in the top ten. The chain joins TRBV28 to TRBJ2-7, with D possibly matching TRBD2 (5 bases). What was sequenced was peripheral blood. This TCR was recovered from a human donor in a cohort sampled during active COVID-19. The CDR3 nucleotides read TGTGCCAGCAGTCGCCCCTGGAGGTACGAGCAGTACTTC. It specifies CASSRPWRYEQYF. Full variable domain (remainder filled in from reference TRBV28 and TRBJ2-7): DVKVTQSSRYLVKRTGEKVFLECVQDMDHENMFWYRQDPGLGLRLIYFSYDVKMKEKGDIPEGYSVSREKKERFSLILESASTNQTSMYLCASSRPWRYEQYFGPGTRLTVT.